Listed here is a single TCR beta chain. A few counts support this clonotype. What this receptor recognizes is not known. Per-base qualities were not stored, and no clone one base away is much larger. The receptor library was made with RT-PCR. The reads were generated on an Illumina HiSeq 2500. Starting from the raw public reads, TCRdb applied fastp trimming at Q25, assembled clones with MiXCR and retained in-frame beta chains. Rows with a matching CDR3 protein are joined into one entry that keeps the most common DNA and genes. The sample records 530,000 or so distinct CDR3 sequences, less than 15% of which are singletons. The top ten constitute 11% of the sample. This specimen belongs to a study of response to subunit inactivated influenza vaccine (dated by TCRdb to about 2018). As for the study more broadly: Deep quantitative T cell receptor repertoire profiling was used in the study to track responses to a trivalent subunit inactivated influenza vaccine. Findings and caveats that apply to the study as a whole: The authors proposed that each seasonal influenza vaccination may bring in only a limited number of new T cells.

Taken from the germline V gene, the CDR1 and CDR2 loops are SGDLS and YYNGEE. Trimming leaves V shorter by 4 bases and J shorter by 7 bases, with the junction holding 11 bases beyond the gene matches. The cysteine opens and the phenylalanine closes a CDR3 of 16 amino acids. Kept here is only the CDR3 DNA, which spans 48 bases and is read in frame from base 1. The specimen comprised PBMCs from blood, sampled roughly 13 days after vaccination. Recombination joined TRBV9 with TRBJ2-1, and TRBD2 aligns with 10 junction nucleotides. The sequence was obtained from a man aged 50 to 59 who received an inactivated influenza vaccine. Donor details come from another sample of the same person, matched by shared clones. The sequenced DNA is TGTGCCAGCAGCCTCTCGACTAGCGGGTTATCAAATGAGCAGTTCTTC. This is translated as CASSLSTSGLSNEQFF.